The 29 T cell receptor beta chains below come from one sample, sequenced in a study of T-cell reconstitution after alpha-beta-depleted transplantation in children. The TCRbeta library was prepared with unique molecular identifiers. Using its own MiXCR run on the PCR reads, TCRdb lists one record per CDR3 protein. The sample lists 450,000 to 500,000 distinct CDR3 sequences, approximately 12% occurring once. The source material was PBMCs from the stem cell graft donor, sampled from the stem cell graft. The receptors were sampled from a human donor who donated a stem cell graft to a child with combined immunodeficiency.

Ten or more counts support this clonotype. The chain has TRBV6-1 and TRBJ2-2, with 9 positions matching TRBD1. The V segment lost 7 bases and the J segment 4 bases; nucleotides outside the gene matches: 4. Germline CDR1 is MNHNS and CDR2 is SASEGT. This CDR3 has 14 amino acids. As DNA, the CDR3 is TGTGCCAGCATCGACAGGGGGGGCACCGGGGAGCTGTTTTTT. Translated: CASIDRGGTGELFF.

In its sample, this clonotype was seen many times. As DNA, the CDR3 is TGTGCCACCAGCAGTGGAGGAGGGATGGAGACCCAGTACTTC. This translates into CATSSGGGMETQYF. The chain carries TRBV15 and TRBJ2-5; weak D call: TRBD2 (6 bases). The germline gives CDR1 LNHNV, CDR2 YYDKDF (reference sequence). The CDR3 is 14 amino acids. The ends were cut back, 3 bases at V and 5 bases at J, with 13 bases in the middle.

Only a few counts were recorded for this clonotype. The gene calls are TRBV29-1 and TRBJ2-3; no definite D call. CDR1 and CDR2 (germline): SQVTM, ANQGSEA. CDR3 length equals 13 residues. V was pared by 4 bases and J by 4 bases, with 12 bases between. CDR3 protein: CSVGGMWSDTQYF. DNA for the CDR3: TGCAGCGTTGGTGGGATGTGGTCAGATACGCAGTATTTT.

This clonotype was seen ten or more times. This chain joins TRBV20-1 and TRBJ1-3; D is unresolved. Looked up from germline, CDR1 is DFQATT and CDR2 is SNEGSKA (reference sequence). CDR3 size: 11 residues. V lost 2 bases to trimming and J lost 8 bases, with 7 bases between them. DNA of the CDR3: TGCAGTGCTAGAATCGGGCACACCATATATTTT. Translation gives CSARIGHTIYF.

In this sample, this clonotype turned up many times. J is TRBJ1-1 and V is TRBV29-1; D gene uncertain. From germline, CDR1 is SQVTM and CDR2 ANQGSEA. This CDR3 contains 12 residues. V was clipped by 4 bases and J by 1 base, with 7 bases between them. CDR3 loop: CSVATTNTEAFF. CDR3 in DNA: TGCAGCGTTGCCACCACGAACACTGAAGCTTTCTTT.

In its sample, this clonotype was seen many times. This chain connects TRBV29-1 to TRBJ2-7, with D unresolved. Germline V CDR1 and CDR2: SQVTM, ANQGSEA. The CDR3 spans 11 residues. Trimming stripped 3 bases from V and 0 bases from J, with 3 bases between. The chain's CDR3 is CSVESSYEQYF. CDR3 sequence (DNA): TGCAGCGTTGAGAGCTCCTACGAGCAGTACTTC.

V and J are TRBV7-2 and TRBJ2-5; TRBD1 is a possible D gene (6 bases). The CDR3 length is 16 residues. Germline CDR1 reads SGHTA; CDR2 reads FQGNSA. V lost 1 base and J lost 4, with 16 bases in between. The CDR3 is CASSLEQGRWGETQYF. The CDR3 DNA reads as TGTGCCAGCAGCTTAGAGCAGGGGCGCTGGGGAGAGACCCAGTACTTC.

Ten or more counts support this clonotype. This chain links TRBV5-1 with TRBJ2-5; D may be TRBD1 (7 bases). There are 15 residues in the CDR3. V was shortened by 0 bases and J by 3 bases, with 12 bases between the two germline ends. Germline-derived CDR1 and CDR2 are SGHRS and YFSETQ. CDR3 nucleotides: TGCGCCAGCAGCTTGGACAGGGGACTCGAAGAGACCCAGTACTTC. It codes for CASSLDRGLEETQYF.

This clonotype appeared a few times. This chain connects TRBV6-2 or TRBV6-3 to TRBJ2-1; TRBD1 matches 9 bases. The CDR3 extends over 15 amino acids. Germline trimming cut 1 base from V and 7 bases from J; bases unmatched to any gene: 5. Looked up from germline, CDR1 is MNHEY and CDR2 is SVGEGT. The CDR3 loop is CASSYWDRDRNEQFF. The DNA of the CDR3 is TGTGCCAGCAGTTACTGGGACAGGGATAGGAATGAGCAGTTCTTC.

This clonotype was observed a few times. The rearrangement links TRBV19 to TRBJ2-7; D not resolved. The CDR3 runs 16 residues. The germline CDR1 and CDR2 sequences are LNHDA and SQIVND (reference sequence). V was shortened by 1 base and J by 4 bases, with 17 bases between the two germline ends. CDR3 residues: CASSIGPEPLVYEQYF. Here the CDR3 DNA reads TGTGCCAGTAGTATAGGGCCAGAACCCCTCGTGTACGAGCAGTACTTC.

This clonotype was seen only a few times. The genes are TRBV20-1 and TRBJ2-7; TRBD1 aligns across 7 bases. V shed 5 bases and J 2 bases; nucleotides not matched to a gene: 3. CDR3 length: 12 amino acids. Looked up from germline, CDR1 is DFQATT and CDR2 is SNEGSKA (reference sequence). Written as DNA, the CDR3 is TGCAGTGCTTGGGGACAGACCTACGAGCAGTACTTC. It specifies CSAWGQTYEQYF.

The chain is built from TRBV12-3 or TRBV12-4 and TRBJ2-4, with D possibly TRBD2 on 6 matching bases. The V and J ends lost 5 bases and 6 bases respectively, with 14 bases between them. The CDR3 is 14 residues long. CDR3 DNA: TGTGCCAGCAGTCTTCTGCCGGGGGTAAACATTCAGTACTTC. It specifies CASSLLPGVNIQYF.

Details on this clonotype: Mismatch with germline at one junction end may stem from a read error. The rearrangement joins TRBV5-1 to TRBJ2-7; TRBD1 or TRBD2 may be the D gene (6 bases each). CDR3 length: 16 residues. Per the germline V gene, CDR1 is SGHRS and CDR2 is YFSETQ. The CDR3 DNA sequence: TGCGCCAGCAGCTCTACTAGGGGGGCGCAGAGTTACGAGCTGTACTTC. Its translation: CASSSTRGAQSYELYF.

The CDR3 DNA is TGCGCCAGCAGCCAACCCACGGGACACCCGCGGGCCGGGGAGCTGTTTTTT. Translation gives CASSQPTGHPRAGELFF. This rearrangement joins TRBV4-1 to TRBJ2-2, with a weak D call TRBD1 (6 bases). Germline CDR1 MGHRA, CDR2 YSYEKL. The CDR3 loop spans 17 amino acids. With 2 bases removed from V and 6 bases from J, the gap between germline ends came to 19 bases.

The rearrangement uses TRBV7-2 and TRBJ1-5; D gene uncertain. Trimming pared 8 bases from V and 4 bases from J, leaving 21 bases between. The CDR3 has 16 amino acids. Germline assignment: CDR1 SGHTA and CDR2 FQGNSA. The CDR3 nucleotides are TGTGCCAGCTCCCACGTCGGCTACGGACTTAATCAGCCCCAGCATTTT. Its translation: CASSHVGYGLNQPQHF.

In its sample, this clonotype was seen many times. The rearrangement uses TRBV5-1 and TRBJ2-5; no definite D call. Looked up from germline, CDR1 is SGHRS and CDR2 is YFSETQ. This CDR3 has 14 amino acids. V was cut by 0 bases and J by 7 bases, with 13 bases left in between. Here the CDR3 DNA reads TGCGCCAGCAGCTTGGTTGGGCAGGAAGCGACCCAGTACTTC. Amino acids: CASSLVGQEATQYF.

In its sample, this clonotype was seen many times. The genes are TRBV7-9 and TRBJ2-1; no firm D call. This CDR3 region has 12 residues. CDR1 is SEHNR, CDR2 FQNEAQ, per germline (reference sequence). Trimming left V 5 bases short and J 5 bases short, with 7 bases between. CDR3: CASSHLHNEQFF. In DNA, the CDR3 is TGTGCCAGCAGCCACCTCCACAATGAGCAGTTCTTC.

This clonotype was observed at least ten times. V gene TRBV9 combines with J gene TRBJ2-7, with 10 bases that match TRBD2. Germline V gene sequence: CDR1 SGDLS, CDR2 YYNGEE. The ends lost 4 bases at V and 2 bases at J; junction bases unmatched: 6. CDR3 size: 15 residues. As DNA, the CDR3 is TGTGCCAGCAGCCCCACTAGCGGGGTTACCTACGAGCAGTACTTC. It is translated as CASSPTSGVTYEQYF.

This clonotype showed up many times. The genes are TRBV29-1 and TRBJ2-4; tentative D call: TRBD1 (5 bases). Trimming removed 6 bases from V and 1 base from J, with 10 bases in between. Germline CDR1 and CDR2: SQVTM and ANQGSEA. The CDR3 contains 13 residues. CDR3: CSVWKGAKNIQYF. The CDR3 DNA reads TGCAGCGTATGGAAGGGGGCCAAAAACATTCAGTACTTC.

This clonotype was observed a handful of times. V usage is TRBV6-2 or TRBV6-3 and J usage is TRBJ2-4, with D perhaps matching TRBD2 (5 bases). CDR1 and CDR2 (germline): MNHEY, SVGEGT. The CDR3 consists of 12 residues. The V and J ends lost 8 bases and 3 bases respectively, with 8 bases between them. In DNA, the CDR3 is TGTGCCAGCGGGAGCGACAAAAACATTCAGTACTTC. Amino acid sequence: CASGSDKNIQYF.

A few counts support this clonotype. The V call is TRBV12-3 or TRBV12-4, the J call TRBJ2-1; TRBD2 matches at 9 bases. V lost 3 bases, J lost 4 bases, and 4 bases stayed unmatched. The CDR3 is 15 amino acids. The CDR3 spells CASSFGAGGYNEQFF. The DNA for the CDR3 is TGTGCCAGCAGTTTCGGCGCGGGAGGGTACAATGAGCAGTTCTTC.

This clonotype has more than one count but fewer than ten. CDR3 region: CASSSTEFGAYNEQFF. For the CDR3, the DNA is TGCGCCAGCAGCTCAACGGAGTTTGGGGCCTACAATGAGCAGTTCTTC. This sequence joins TRBV5-1 and TRBJ2-1; D is uncertain. Germline values: CDR1 SGHRS, CDR2 YFSETQ. CDR3 size: 16 residues. Trimming pared 3 bases from V and 2 bases from J, leaving 15 bases between.

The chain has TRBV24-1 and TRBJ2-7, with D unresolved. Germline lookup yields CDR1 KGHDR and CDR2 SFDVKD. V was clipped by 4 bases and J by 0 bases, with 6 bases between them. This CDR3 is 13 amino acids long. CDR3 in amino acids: CATSDGLSYEQYF. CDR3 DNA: TGTGCCACCAGTGACGGTCTCTCCTACGAGCAGTACTTC.

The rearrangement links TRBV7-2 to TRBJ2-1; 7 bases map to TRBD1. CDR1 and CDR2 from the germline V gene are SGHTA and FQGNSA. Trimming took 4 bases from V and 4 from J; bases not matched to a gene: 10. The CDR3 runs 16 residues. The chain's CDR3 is CASSSEPGQRYNEQFF. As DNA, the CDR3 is TGTGCCAGCAGCTCAGAGCCGGGACAGAGGTACAATGAGCAGTTCTTC.

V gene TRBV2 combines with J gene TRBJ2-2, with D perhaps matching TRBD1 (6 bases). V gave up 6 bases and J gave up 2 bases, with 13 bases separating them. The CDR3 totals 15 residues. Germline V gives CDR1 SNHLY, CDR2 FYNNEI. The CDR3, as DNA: TGTGCCAGCAGCCTTGAGGGGGAAAACACCGGGGAGCTGTTTTTT. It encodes CASSLEGENTGELFF.

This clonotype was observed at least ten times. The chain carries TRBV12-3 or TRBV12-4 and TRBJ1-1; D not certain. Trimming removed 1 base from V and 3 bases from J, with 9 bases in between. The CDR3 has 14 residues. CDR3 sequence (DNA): TGTGCCAGCAGTTTAGATGGGTCGTACACTGAAGCTTTCTTT. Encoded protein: CASSLDGSYTEAFF.

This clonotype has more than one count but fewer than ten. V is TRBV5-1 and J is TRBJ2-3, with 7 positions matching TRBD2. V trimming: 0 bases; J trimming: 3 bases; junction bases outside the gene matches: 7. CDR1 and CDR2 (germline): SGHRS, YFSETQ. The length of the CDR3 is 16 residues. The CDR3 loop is CASSLGSAGVTDTQYF. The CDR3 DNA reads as TGCGCCAGCAGCTTGGGAAGCGCGGGAGTAACAGATACGCAGTATTTT.

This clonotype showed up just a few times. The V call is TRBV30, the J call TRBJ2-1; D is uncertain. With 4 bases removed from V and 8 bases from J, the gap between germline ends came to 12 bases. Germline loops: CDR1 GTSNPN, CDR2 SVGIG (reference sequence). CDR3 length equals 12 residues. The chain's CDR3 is CAWMVGSHEQFF. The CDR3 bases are TGTGCCTGGATGGTTGGATCCCATGAGCAGTTCTTC.

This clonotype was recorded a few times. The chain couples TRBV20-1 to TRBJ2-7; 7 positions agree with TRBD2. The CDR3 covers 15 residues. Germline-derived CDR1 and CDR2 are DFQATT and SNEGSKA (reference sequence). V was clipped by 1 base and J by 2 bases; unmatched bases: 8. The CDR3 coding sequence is TGCAGTGCTAGAGGCGAGGCGGGAGCGGCCTACGAGCAGTACTTC. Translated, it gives CSARGEAGAAYEQYF.